This paragraph reports one T cell receptor (beta chain). The data originate from a study of CD8 T cells in Susac syndrome. When the RNA was reverse transcribed, random hexamers were used with an input of 0.5 to 1 ug. One entry per CDR3 protein results from TCRdb running MiXCR on the immunoSEQ multiplex PCR reads. Here the sample spans tens of thousands of distinct CDR3 sequences, approximately 94% being singletons. The CDR3 extends over 15 amino acids. Germline lookup yields CDR1 SGHTA and CDR2 FQGNSA. Trimming stripped 1 base from V and 6 bases from J, with 13 bases between. The V gene is TRBV7-2, the J gene TRBJ1-5, with TRBD1 as a possible D gene (6 bases). The source material was CD8+ T cells from PBMCs. The clonotype originates from a human donor in good health. CDR3 in amino acids: CASSLVFGTLQPQHF. Here the CDR3 DNA reads TGTGCCAGCAGCTTAGTTTTTGGGACACTTCAGCCCCAGCATTTT.